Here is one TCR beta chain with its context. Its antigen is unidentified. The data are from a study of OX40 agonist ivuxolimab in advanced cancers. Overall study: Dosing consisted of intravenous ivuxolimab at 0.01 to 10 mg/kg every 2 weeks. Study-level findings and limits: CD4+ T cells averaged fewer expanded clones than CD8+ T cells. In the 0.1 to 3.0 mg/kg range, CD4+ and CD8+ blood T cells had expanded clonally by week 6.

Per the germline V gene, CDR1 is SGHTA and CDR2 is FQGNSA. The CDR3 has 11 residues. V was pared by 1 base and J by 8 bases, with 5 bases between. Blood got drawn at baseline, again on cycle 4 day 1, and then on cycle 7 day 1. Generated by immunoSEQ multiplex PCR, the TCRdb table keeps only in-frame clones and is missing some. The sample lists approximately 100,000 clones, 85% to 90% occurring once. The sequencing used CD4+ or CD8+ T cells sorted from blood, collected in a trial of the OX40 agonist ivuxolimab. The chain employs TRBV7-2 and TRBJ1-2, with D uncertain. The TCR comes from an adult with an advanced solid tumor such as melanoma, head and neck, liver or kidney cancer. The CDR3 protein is CASSLGLGYTF. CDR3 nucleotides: TGTGCCAGCAGCTTAGGTCTAGGCTACACCTTC.